This T cell receptor beta chain was captured by sequencing in a study of T cells in localized non-small cell lung cancer. Assay used: immunoSEQ multiplex PCR; TCRdb lists only in-frame clones, some missing. The sample records 100,000 to 150,000 clones, 70% to 90% being singletons. Study results and caveats: Longer overall survival was seen with higher T cell density measured in blood. There were a median 57 of the top 100 tumor clones appearing in adjacent lung.

The CDR3 length is 14 residues. Trimming removed 4 bases from V and 4 bases from J; junction bases left unmatched: 3. CDR1 and CDR2 from the germline V gene are SGHRS and YFSETQ. A word on this clone: What it binds is unknown.

The chain employs TRBV5-1 and TRBJ2-3, with 10 bases matching TRBD2. The input for sequencing was peripheral blood, taken before any cancer treatment. This receptor was obtained from a female donor aged 60 or older with stage I lung adenocarcinoma. For the CDR3, the DNA is TGCGCCAGCAGCCTGGGACTAGCGTCAGATACGCAGTATTTT. The encoded protein is CASSLGLASDTQYF. Looking up the rest from reference TRBV5-1 and TRBJ2-3 gives the full variable domain: KAGVTQTPRYLIKTRGQQVTLSCSPISGHRSVSWYQQTPGQGLQFLFEYFSETQRNKGNFPGRFSGRQFSNSRSEMNVSTLELGDSALYLCASSLGLASDTQYFGPGTRLTVL.